Reported below is one T cell receptor beta chain. The antigen remains undetermined. Thawed PBMCs were FACS-sorted into unstimulated CD4+CD25+CD127- regulatory T cells, CD4+CD25- non-regulatory cells, CD4 and CD8 cells. The CDR3 has 14 amino acids. V lost 0 bases and J lost 5; bases outside the gene matches: 3. Per the germline V gene, CDR1 is MNHNY and CDR2 is SVGAGI (reference sequence). This sample is part of a study of Tregs in tolerant kidney transplant recipients. Study-wide findings and caveats: Expanding Tregs on activated donor B cells appeared to best identify donor-specific TCRbeta clones. This study did not directly address biological reproducibility.

The method was immunoSEQ multiplex PCR; TCRdb's version includes in-frame clones alone and lacks a portion of them. The table includes roughly 250,000 clones, approximately 84% detected once. Sequenced input: CD4+ T cells from blood. This sequence was found in a human donor in good health. The J gene is TRBJ2-5, the V gene TRBV6-6, with 7 nucleotides matching TRBD1. CDR3 bases: TGTGCCAGCAGTTACTCATCAGGGGGTGAGACCCAGTACTTC. Translated: CASSYSSGGETQYF.